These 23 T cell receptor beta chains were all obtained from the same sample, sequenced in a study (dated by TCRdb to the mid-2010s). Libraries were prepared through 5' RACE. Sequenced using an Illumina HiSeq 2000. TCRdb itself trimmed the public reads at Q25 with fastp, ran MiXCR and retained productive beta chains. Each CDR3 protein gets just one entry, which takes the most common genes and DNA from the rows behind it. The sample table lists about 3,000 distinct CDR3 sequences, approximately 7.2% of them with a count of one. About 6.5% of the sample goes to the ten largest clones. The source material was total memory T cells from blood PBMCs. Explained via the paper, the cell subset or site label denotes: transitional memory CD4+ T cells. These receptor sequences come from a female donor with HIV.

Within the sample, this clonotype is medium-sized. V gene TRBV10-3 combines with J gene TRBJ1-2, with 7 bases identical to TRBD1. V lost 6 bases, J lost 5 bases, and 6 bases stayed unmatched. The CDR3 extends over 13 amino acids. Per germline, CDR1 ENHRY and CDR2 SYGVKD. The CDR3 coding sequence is TGTGCCATCAGCCCGGGGACAGCTTATGGCTACACCTTC. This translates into CAISPGTAYGYTF.

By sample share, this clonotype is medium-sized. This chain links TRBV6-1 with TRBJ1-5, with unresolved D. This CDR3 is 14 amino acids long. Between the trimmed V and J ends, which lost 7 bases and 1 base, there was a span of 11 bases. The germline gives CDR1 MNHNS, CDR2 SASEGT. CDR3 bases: TGTGCCAGCAAAGGGATAAACAGCAATCAGCCCCAGCATTTT. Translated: CASKGINSNQPQHF.

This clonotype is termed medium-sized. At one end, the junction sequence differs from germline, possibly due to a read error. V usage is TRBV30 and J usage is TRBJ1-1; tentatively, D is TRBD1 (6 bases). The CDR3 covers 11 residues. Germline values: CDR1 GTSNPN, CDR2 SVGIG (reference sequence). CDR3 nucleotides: TGTGCCTGGAGTGGGGACACAGAAGCTTTCTTT. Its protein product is CAWSGDTEAFF.

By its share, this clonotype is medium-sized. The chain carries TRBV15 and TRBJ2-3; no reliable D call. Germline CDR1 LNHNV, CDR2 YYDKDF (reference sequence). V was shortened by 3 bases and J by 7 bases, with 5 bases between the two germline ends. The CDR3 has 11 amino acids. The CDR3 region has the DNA TGTGCCACCAGCAGCTATAATACGCAGTATTTT. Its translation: CATSSYNTQYF.

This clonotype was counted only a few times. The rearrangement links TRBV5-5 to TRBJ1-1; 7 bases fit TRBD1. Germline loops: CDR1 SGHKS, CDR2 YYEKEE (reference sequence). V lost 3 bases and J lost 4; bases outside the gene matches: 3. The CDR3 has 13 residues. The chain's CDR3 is CASSWGQTTEAFF. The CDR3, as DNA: TGTGCCAGCAGCTGGGGACAGACCACTGAAGCTTTCTTT.

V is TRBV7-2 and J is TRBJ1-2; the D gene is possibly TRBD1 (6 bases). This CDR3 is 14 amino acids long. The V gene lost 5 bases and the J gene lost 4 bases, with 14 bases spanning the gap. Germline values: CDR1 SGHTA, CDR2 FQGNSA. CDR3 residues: CASSGARGGYGYTF. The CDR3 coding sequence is TGTGCCAGCAGCGGGGCGAGGGGGGGCTATGGCTACACCTTC.

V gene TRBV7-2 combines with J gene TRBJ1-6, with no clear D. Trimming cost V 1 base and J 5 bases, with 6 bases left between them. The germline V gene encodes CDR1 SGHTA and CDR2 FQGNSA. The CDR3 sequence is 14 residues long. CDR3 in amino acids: CASSLGVDNSPLHF. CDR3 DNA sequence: TGTGCCAGCAGCTTAGGGGTCGATAATTCACCCCTCCACTTT.

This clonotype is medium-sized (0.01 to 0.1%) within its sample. The CDR3 spells CAANNPARGSPLHF. CDR3 coding DNA: TGTGCCGCCAACAATCCCGCACGGGGATCACCCCTCCACTTT. This rearrangement joins TRBV10-3 to TRBJ1-6; D call uncertain. V was cut by 11 bases and J by 10 bases, with 21 bases left in between. The CDR3 contains 14 residues. The V gene's germline CDR1 is ENHRY and CDR2 SYGVKD.

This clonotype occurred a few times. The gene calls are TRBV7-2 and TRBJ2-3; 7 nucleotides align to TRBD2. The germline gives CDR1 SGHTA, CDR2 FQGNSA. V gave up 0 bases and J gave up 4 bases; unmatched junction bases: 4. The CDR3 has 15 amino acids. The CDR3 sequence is CASSLAGGRADTQYF. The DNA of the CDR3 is TGTGCCAGCAGCTTAGCGGGGGGGAGGGCAGATACGCAGTATTTT. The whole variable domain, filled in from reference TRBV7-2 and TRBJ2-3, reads GAGVSQSPSNKVTEKGKDVELRCDPISGHTALYWYRQSLGQGLEFLIYFQGNSAPDKSGLPSDRFSAERTGGSVSTLTIQRTQQEDSAVYLCASSLAGGRADTQYFGPGTRLTVL.

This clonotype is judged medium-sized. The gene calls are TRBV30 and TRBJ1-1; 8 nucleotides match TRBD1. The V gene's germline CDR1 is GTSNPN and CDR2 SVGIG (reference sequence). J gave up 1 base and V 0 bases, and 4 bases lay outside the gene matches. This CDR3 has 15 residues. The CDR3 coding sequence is TGTGCCTGGAGTGTACTCGACAGGGGGAACACTGAAGCTTTCTTT. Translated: CAWSVLDRGNTEAFF. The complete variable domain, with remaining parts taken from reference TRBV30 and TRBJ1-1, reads SQTIHQWPATLVQPVGSPLSLECTVEGTSNPNLYWYRQAAGRGLQLLFYSVGIGQISSEVPQNLSASRPQDRQFILSSKKLLLSDSGFYLCAWSVLDRGNTEAFFGQGTRLTVV.

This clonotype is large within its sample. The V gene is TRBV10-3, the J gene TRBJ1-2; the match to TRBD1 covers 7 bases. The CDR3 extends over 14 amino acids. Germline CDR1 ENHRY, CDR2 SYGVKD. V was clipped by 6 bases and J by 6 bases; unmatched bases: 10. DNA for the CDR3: TGTGCCATCAGGGACTCGACAGGGTTCAATGGCTACACCTTC. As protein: CAIRDSTGFNGYTF.

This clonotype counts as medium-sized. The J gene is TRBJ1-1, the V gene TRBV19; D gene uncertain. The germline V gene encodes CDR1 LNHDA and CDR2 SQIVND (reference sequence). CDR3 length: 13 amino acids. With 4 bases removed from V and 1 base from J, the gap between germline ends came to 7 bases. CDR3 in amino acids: CASSTTRNTEAFF. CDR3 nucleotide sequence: TGTGCCAGTAGTACTACACGGAACACTGAAGCTTTCTTT.

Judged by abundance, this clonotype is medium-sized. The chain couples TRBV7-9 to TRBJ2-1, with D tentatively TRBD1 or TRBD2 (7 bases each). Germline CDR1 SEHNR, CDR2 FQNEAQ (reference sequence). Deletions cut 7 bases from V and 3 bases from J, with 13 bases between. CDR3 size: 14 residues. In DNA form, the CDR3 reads TGTGCCAGCACTCAGGGGGGGGGCTACAATGAGCAGTTCTTC. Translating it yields CASTQGGGYNEQFF.

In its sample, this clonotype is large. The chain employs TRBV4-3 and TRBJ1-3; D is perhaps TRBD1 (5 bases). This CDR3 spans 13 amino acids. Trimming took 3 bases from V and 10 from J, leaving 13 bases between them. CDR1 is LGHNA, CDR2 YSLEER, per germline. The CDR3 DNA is TGCGCCAGCAGCCAGCGGGACGGTGCTACCATATATTTT. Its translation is CASSQRDGATIYF.

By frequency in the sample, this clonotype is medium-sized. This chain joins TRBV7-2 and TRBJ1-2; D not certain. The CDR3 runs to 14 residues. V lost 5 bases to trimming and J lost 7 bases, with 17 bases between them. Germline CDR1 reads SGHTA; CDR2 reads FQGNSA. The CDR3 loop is CASSGRSGQIGYTF. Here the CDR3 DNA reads TGTGCCAGCAGCGGACGGAGCGGGCAGATTGGCTACACCTTC.

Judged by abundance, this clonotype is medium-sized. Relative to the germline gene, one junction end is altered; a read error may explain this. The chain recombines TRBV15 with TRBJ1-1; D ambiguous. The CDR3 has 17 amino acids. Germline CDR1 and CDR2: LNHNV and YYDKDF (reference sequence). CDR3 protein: CATSSAMGSYSNTETFF. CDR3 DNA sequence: TGTGCCACCAGCAGCGCCATGGGTTCGTACAGTAACACTGAAACTTTCTTT.

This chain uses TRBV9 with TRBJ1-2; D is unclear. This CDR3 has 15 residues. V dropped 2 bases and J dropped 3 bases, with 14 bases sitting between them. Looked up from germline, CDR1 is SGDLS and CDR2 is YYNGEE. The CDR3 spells CASSVRSNSDYGYTF. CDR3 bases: TGTGCCAGCAGCGTTCGGTCTAATAGCGACTATGGCTACACCTTC.

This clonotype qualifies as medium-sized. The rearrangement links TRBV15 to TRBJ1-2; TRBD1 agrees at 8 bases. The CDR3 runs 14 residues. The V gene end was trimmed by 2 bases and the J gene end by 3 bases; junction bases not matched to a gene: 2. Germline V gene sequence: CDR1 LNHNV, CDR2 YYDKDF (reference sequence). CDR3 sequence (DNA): TGTGCCACCAGCAGAATGGACAGGGACTATGGCTACACCTTC. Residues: CATSRMDRDYGYTF.

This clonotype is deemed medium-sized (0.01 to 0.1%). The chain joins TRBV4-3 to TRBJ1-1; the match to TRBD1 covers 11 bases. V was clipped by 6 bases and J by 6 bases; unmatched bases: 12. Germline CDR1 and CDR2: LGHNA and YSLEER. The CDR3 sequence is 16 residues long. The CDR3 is CASRGDLGQGASEAFF. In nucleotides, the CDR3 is TGCGCCAGCAGAGGGGACCTCGGACAGGGGGCGTCTGAAGCTTTCTTT.

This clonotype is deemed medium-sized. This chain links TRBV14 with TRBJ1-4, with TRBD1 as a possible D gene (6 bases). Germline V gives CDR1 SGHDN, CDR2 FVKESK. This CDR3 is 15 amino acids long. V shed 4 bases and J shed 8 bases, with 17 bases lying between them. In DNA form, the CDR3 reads TGTGCCAGCAGCCTAACAGGGTCGATTTCAGAAAAACTGTTTTTT. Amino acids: CASSLTGSISEKLFF.

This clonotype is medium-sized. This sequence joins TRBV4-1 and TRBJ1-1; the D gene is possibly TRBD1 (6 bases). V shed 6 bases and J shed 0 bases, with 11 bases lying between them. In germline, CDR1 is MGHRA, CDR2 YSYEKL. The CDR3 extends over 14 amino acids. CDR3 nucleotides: TGCGCCAGCAGAGGGGGAAGCATGAACACTGAAGCTTTCTTT. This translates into CASRGGSMNTEAFF.

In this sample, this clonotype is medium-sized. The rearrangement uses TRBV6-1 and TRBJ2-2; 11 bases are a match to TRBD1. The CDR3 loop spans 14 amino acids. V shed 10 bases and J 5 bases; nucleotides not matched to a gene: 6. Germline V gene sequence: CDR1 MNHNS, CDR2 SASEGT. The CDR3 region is CATRTGGETGELFF. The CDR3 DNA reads TGTGCCACCCGGACAGGGGGCGAGACCGGGGAGCTGTTTTTT.

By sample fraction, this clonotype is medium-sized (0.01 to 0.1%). CDR3 sequence: CASRSPDRADYGYTF. The CDR3 DNA sequence: TGTGCCAGCAGATCACCCGACAGGGCAGACTATGGCTACACCTTC. The rearrangement links TRBV12-3 or TRBV12-4 to TRBJ1-2, with 7 bases identical to TRBD1. The CDR3 has 15 amino acids. The J segment lost 3 bases and the V segment lost 6 bases, leaving 10 bases of the junction unmatched.